This T cell receptor beta chain was sequenced during a study of blood T cell repertoires in COVID-19 (dated by TCRdb to 2018 to 2020). At the level of the whole study: Samples from collaborators originated in the United States, Italy and Spain and spanned both the acute and convalescent phases of COVID-19. The repertoires were released in a freely available public database meant as a resource for research on the immune response to SARS-CoV-2. The samples were drawn from the first 160 participants of the ongoing ImmuneRACE study and from more than 1,000 subjects provided by 6 global collaborators. A de-identified subject ID, COVID-19 status, age in years and sex were almost always included in the sample metadata. Deeply sampled blood TCRbeta repertoires from subjects exposed to, actively infected with, or recovered from COVID-19 were included in the dataset. The material from the prospective study consisted of cDNA or gDNA derived from T cells, B-cell-depleted T cells, or PBMCs. Where HLA class I and class II types were available, the types were taken from metadata supplied by the sample provider, not from assay-based typing. General findings and caveats noted by the study authors: The quantity of clinical and demographic metadata differed by source and by participant and was supplied without curation.

Collaborating institutions collected whole blood in K2EDTA tubes following their own protocols. For TCRbeta analysis, collaborators shipped samples in one of three forms: frozen whole blood, isolated PBMCs, or DNA extracted from either of those sample types. The immunoSEQ Assay, a bias-controlled multiplex PCR, was used to amplify TCRbeta CDR3 regions from genomic DNA. On the authors' methods: Nucleated cell counts per sample were estimated from amplification of reference gene primers within the assay. To quantify the absolute abundance of each unique TCRbeta CDR3 rearrangement, sequence reads were collapsed and filtered. For each sample, productive Simpson clonality was calculated by taking the square root of Simpson's diversity index across productive rearrangements. The table comes from immuneACCESS by way of TCRdb, which keeps in-frame sequences with V and J called. Part of the clones is missing from these tables; in studies checked, under half for an unresolved V gene and the rest for unknown reasons. For V, J and clone size, that table is used; D and trimming come from the DNA. The sample table holds over 150,000 clones, of which roughly 73% were seen once. The ten biggest clones cover approximately 3% of the sample.

On this clone itself: The antigen this receptor binds is unknown. No qualities accompany the bases; no much larger clone lies one base away.

The CDR3, cysteine through phenylalanine, is 17 amino acids long. This entry keeps only the CDR3 DNA: 51 bases, framed from base 1. The germline V gene yields SGDLS for CDR1 and YYNGEE for CDR2. At the junction V is shortened by 0 bases and J by 6 bases, with 16 bases in between. The sample taken for sequencing was peripheral blood. This receptor was obtained from a man in his sixties or seventies with acute or convalescent COVID-19. Here the chain combines TRBV9 and TRBJ1-6; the D gene identity is not certain. The CDR3 region: CASSVEARMDSNSPLHF. The DNA sequence is as follows: TGTGCCAGCAGCGTAGAGGCCAGGATGGATTCTAATTCACCCCTCCACTTT.